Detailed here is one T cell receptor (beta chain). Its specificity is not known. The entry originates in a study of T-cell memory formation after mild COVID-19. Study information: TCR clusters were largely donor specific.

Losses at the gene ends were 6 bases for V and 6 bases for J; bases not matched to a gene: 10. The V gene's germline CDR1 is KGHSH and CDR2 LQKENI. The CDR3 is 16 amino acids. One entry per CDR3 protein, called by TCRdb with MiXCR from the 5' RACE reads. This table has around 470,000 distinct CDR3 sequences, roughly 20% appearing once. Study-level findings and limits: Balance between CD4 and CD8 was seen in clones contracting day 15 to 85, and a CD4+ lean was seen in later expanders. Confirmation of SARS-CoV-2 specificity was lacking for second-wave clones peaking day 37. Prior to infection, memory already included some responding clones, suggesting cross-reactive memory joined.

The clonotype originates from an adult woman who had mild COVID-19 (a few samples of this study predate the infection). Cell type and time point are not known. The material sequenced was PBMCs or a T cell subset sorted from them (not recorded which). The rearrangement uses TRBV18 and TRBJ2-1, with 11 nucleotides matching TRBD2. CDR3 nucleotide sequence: TGTGCCAGCTCCCAAACGACTAGCGGGAATGGCAATGAGCAGTTCTTC. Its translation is CASSQTTSGNGNEQFF.